These 7 T cell receptor beta chains were sequenced from one sample in a study of T-cell reconstitution after alpha-beta-depleted transplantation in children. Overall study results and limits: About two months after transplant, alpha-beta T cells reportedly came from several hundred expanded graft clones.

Unique molecular identifiers tagged the TCRbeta library. TCRdb ran MiXCR on the PCR reads and lists one entry per CDR3 protein. The profile shows about 32,000 distinct CDR3 sequences, around 7% of them singletons. These receptors' antigens are unknown. Sample: peripheral blood, taken 60 days after TCRalphabeta/CD19-depleted stem cell transplant. These receptor sequences come from a child younger than two who had a stem cell transplant for acute myeloid leukemia, so the T cells may come from the graft donor.

This clonotype appeared many times. This chain links TRBV20-1 with TRBJ2-3; weak D call: TRBD2 (6 bases). There are 14 residues in the CDR3. Per the germline V gene, CDR1 is DFQATT and CDR2 is SNEGSKA (reference sequence). Trimming pared 6 bases from V and 6 bases from J, leaving 19 bases between. The CDR3 sequence is CSAGRSFTEDTQYF. As DNA, the CDR3 is TGCAGTGCCGGGAGATCCTTTACTGAGGATACGCAGTATTTT.

The sample holds many counts of this clonotype. V gene TRBV25-1 combines with J gene TRBJ2-5, with a possible D match to TRBD2 (6 bases). Looked up from germline, CDR1 is MGHDK and CDR2 is SYGVNS. The CDR3 is 14 amino acids. V was cut by 6 bases and J by 2 bases, with 13 bases left in between. The CDR3 region is CASSRRGLQETQYF. CDR3 sequence (DNA): TGTGCCAGCAGCCGGAGGGGCCTACAAGAGACCCAGTACTTC.

By sample fraction, this clonotype is medium-sized. The chain combines TRBV4-1 with TRBJ2-1; 10 bases are a match to TRBD1. This CDR3 is 15 amino acids long. Looked up from germline, CDR1 is MGHRA and CDR2 is YSYEKL. With 1 base clipped from V and 9 bases from J, the junction kept 6 bases outside the gene matches. This chain's CDR3 is CASSQAGQGITEQFF. The CDR3 nucleotides are TGCGCCAGCAGCCAAGCGGGACAGGGGATCACTGAGCAGTTCTTC.

This clonotype was recorded at least ten times. J is TRBJ1-5 and V is TRBV20-1, with TRBD1 matching 7 bases. Germline V gene data show CDR1 as DFQATT and CDR2 as SNEGSKA (reference sequence). CDR3 length equals 13 residues. Trimming cost V 6 bases and J 4 bases; bases outside gene matches: 6. The CDR3 coding sequence is TGCAGTGCCCCCTACAGGGGAAATCAGCCCCAGCATTTT. This gives the protein CSAPYRGNQPQHF.

This clonotype was observed many times. CDR3 sequence reads: CASSSGRGTEAFF. DNA of the CDR3: TGTGCCAGCAGCTCGGGACGGGGCACTGAAGCTTTCTTT. This chain uses TRBV7-9 with TRBJ1-1; the D gene is possibly TRBD1 (5 bases). V lost 4 bases, J lost 4 bases, and 10 bases lay in between. The V gene's germline CDR1 is SEHNR and CDR2 FQNEAQ (reference sequence). The CDR3 length is 13 residues.

This clonotype was detected ten times or more. The V and J genes are TRBV4-2 and TRBJ2-5; D gene uncertain. Germline values: CDR1 LGHNA, CDR2 YNFKEQ. CDR3 length equals 16 residues. V lost 0 bases and J 0 bases, leaving 11 bases between the germline ends. CDR3 DNA: TGTGCCAGCAGCCAAGATCCCCAGATGTACCAAGAGACCCAGTACTTC. As protein: CASSQDPQMYQETQYF.

This clonotype was seen at least ten times. The rearrangement links TRBV29-1 to TRBJ2-1; D is undetermined. Trimming shortened V by 4 bases and J by 4 bases, and 8 bases separated the two germline ends. CDR1 is SQVTM, CDR2 ANQGSEA, per germline. There are 12 residues in the CDR3. The CDR3 sequence is CSVGVDYNEQFF. For the CDR3, the DNA is TGCAGCGTTGGTGTAGATTACAATGAGCAGTTCTTC.